A selection of T cell receptor beta chains follows, all from one sample in a study of shared clonotypes between healthy human individuals. Here immunoSEQ multiplex PCR was the method, and the copy in TCRdb shows in-frame clones only, minus some. Of some 2 million clones in the sample, about 95% were seen once. Input material: naive CD8+ T cells sorted from blood. These receptor sequences come from a man younger than 35 in good health. The CDR3 runs from the conserved cysteine through the conserved F or W. A D gene is named only where the DNA matches it firmly. Some rows mark clone size as missing; the rest say once, few, many or name a class of expanded clone.

V	D	J	size	DNA	CDR3
TRBV2	.	TRBJ2-5	.	TGTGCCAGCAGAGTCCGGGAGACCCAGTACTTC	CASRVRETQYF
TRBV27	.	TRBJ2-2	.	TGTGCCAGCACGCTCACAGAGAACACCGGGGAGCTGTTTTTT	CASTLTENTGELFF
TRBV5-5	.	TRBJ1-5	.	TGTGCCAGCAGCGTGACCGGGGCTAGCAATCAGCCCCAGCATTTT	CASSVTGASNQPQHF
TRBV10-3	.	TRBJ1-3	.	TGTGCCATCAGTGAGTCAAAGGGGCTCGGAAACACCATATATTTT	CAISESKGLGNTIYF
TRBV29-1	.	TRBJ2-1	.	TGCAGCGTTGATGAGGGGAGAGGCTCCTACAATGAGCAGTTCTTC	CSVDEGRGSYNEQFF
TRBV4-1	TRBD2	TRBJ2-5	.	TGCGCCAGCAGCCCAGGGACTAGCGGGGGGATAGAGACCCAGTACTTC	CASSPGTSGGIETQYF
TRBV10-1	.	TRBJ2-7	.	TGCGCCAGCAGTGACCCGACTCGTGGGGTATTAGAGCAGTACTTC	CASSDPTRGVLEQYF
TRBV5-1	TRBD1	TRBJ1-6	.	TGCGCCAGCAGCGAGGGACAGGGGAACTCACCCCTCCACTTT	CASSEGQGNSPLHF
TRBV7-9	.	TRBJ2-1	.	TGTGCCAGCAGCCAAGGAGGGCCGATGGACAATGAGCAGTTCTTC	CASSQGGPMDNEQFF
TRBV7-9	.	TRBJ2-3	.	TGTGCCAGCAGCTTAGGCCCGACGCAGTATTTT	CASSLGPTQYF
TRBV28	.	TRBJ1-2	.	TGTGCCAGCAGTCCCAACCTGGGGCTCGGCTATGGCTACACCTTC	CASSPNLGLGYGYTF
TRBV7-9	TRBD1	TRBJ2-5	.	TGTGCCAGCAGCTTAGACCTGACAGGGGCTAAAGAGACCCAGTACTTC	CASSLDLTGAKETQYF
TRBV19	TRBD1	TRBJ1-4	.	TGTGCCACTTTGGGACAGGGGCATGAAAAACTGTTTTTT	CATLGQGHEKLFF
TRBV13	.	TRBJ2-7	once	TGTGCCAGCAGCTTGGGCAGGTTCAACGAGCAGTACTTC	CASSLGRFNEQYF
TRBV7-9	.	TRBJ2-1	.	TGTGCCAGCAGCTTAGCGAGGGCGGTCTCCTACAATGAGCAGTTCTTC	CASSLARAVSYNEQFF
TRBV9	TRBD1	TRBJ2-7	.	TGTGCCAGCAGCGTATCCTGGGACAGGGAATCCTACGAGCAGTACTTC	CASSVSWDRESYEQYF
TRBV19	.	TRBJ1-5	.	TGTGCCAGTAGTCACTTAGCGGGGAATCAGCCCCAGCATTTT	CASSHLAGNQPQHF
TRBV5-6	.	TRBJ1-1	.	TGTGCCAGCAGCTTCTTCGGACAGATGAACACTGAAGCTTTCTTT	CASSFFGQMNTEAFF
TRBV5-1	.	TRBJ2-2	.	TGCGCCAGCAGCTTAGGCAGGGGCACCGGGGAGCTGTTTTTT	CASSLGRGTGELFF
TRBV28	.	TRBJ2-7	.	TGTGCCAGCAGGGGTGCTCTGGGTACCGAGCAGTACTTC	CASRGALGTEQYF
TRBV2	.	TRBJ2-3	.	TGTGCCAGCAGTCGGACAGTTTCTAGCACAGATACGCAGTATTTT	CASSRTVSSTDTQYF
TRBV5-6	TRBD2	TRBJ2-7	once	TGTGCCAGCAGCTTTAGTCTAGCGGGAGGGCCTTCCTACGAGCAGTACTTC	CASSFSLAGGPSYEQYF
TRBV5-6	.	TRBJ1-2	.	TGTGCCAGCAGCTTGGATACAAACCCCTATGGCTACACCTTC	CASSLDTNPYGYTF
TRBV4-3	.	TRBJ1-1	.	TGCGCCAGCAGCCGCATACAGGGGAACACTGAAGCTTTCTTT	CASSRIQGNTEAFF
TRBV28	TRBD1	TRBJ2-7	.	TGTGCCAGCGCCCTGACAGGGGGCTACTCCGAGCAGTACTTC	CASALTGGYSEQYF
TRBV19	TRBD1	TRBJ2-7	.	TGTGCCAGTAGTGTGACAGGGACCTACGAGCAGTACTTC	CASSVTGTYEQYF
TRBV20-1	.	TRBJ1-1	.	TGCAGTGCAGAAGGGGTTACTGAAGCTTTCTTT	CSAEGVTEAFF
TRBV11-2	TRBD2	TRBJ2-5	.	TGTGCCAGCAGCTTCGGGAGCGGGGGGTACCAAGAGACCCAGTACTTC	CASSFGSGGYQETQYF
TRBV27	.	TRBJ2-7	.	TGTGCCAGCAGTTTAAGGGGGACCTCCTACGAGCAGTACTTC	CASSLRGTSYEQYF
TRBV13	.	TRBJ2-3	.	TGTGCCAGCAGCTTAGGCTCGGGGGATACGCAGTATTTT	CASSLGSGDTQYF
TRBV15	TRBD2	TRBJ2-2	.	TGTGCCACCAGCAGAGAGGCCACCTTTCGGGAGGGTGTCACCGGGGAGCTGTTTTTT	CATSREATFREGVTGELFF
TRBV6-1	.	TRBJ2-7	.	TGTGCCAGCAGTGAAAGGGTAGCTACCTACGAGCAGTACTTC	CASSERVATYEQYF
TRBV2	.	TRBJ1-1	.	TGTGCCAGCATCAACACGCCTATGAACACTGAAGCTTTCTTT	CASINTPMNTEAFF
TRBV7-6	.	TRBJ1-4	.	TGTGCCAGCAGCTTCGGAGCGCTTAATGAAAAACTGTTTTTT	CASSFGALNEKLFF
TRBV7-9	.	TRBJ2-7	.	TGTGCCAGCAGCCCCGTAAGGGGGGAGCAGTACTTC	CASSPVRGEQYF
TRBV7-9	.	TRBJ2-7	.	TGTGCCAGCAGCCTCTACCAGGACGAGCAGTACTTC	CASSLYQDEQYF
TRBV5-1	TRBD1	TRBJ2-7	.	TGCGCCAGCAGCTTGGCACTAGGACAGGGAGACGAGCAGTACTTC	CASSLALGQGDEQYF
TRBV10-1	.	TRBJ2-7	.	TGCGCCAGCAGCGCCGACCGGGGTTCGTTTATGGAGCAGTACTTC	CASSADRGSFMEQYF
TRBV6-5	.	TRBJ2-3	.	TGTGCCAGCAGTATCCTACCCCCTAGCACAGATACGCAGTATTTT	CASSILPPSTDTQYF
TRBV6-5	.	TRBJ2-7	.	TGTGCCAGCAGTTACGGCGGGAGTGGACAGCCCTACGAGCAGTACTTC	CASSYGGSGQPYEQYF
TRBV7-9	.	TRBJ2-7	.	TGTGCCAGCAGCAGTGGAACTTTCCCCTACGAGCAGTACTTC	CASSSGTFPYEQYF
TRBV7-9	.	TRBJ2-1	.	TGTGCCAGCAGCGCTCGACCGGACATGGAGCAGTTCTTC	CASSARPDMEQFF
TRBV7-9	TRBD2	TRBJ2-1	.	TGTGCCAGCAGCTCCCCCCCACCGGGACTAGACAATGAGCAGTTCTTC	CASSSPPPGLDNEQFF
TRBV13	.	TRBJ2-7	once	TGTGCCAGCAGCAGACGGGACACGGCCTACGAGCAGTACTTC	CASSRRDTAYEQYF
TRBV7-2	TRBD1	TRBJ1-5	.	TGTGCCAGCAGCTCGATTTCCCGGGACAGGGTTTATAGCAATCAGCCCCAGCATTTT	CASSSISRDRVYSNQPQHF
TRBV29-1	TRBD2	TRBJ2-2	.	TGCAGCGTTGAGTTAGCGGGGGGCGGGAACACCGGGGAGCTGTTTTTT	CSVELAGGGNTGELFF
TRBV5-1	.	TRBJ2-3	.	TGCGCCAGCAGCTTGGTGTACCTAGGGGATACGCAGTATTTT	CASSLVYLGDTQYF
TRBV15	.	TRBJ2-7	.	TGTGCCACCAGCAGAGGGAGGACAAACTACGAGCAGTACTTC	CATSRGRTNYEQYF